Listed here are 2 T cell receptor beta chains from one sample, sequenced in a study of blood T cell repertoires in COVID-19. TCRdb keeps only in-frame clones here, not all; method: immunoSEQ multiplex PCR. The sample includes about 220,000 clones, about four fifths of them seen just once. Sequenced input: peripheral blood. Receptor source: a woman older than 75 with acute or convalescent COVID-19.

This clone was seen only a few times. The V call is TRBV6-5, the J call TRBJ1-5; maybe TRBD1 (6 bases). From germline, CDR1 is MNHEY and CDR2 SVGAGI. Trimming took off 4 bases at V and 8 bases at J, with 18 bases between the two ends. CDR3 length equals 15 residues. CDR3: CASSSFGGGSEPQHF. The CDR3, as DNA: TGTGCCAGCAGTTCCTTTGGGGGCGGATCGGAGCCCCAGCATTTT.

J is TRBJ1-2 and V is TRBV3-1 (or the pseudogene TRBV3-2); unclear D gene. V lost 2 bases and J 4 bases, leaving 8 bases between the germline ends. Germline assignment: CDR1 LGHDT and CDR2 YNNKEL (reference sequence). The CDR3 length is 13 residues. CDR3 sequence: CASSQPRSYGYTF. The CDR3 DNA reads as TGTGCCAGCAGCCAACCGAGGTCCTATGGCTACACCTTC.